These T cell receptor beta chains were read from a single sample in a study of cytomegalovirus exposure and HLA in healthy donors. Data came from immunoSEQ multiplex PCR; TCRdb stores just in-frame clones and leaves some out. The sample has roughly 160,000 clones; over 75% are singletons. The material sequenced was PBMCs. The receptors come from a male donor in good health and CMV-seronegative. CDR3s include the opening cysteine and the closing phenylalanine or tryptophan.

TRBJ2-2 | TRBV5-4 | CASSLVGAGELFF
TRBJ2-2 | TRBV18 | CASSPIDPGGSGELFF
TRBJ2-1 | TRBV11-2 | CASSATVGSYNEQFF
TRBJ1-4 | TRBV7-9 | CSSSLGLMGQFVFGEKLFF
TRBJ2-1 | TRBV11-2 | CASKEAAASYNEQFF
TRBJ1-1 | TRBV5-1 | CASSPGHLTNTEAFF
TRBJ1-6 | TRBV30 | CAWNPGRGAPLHF
TRBJ1-3 | TRBV30 | CAWIVAEAAGNTIYF
TRBJ1-1 | TRBV19 | CASSPNLEPGTEAFF
TRBJ2-5 | TRBV5-4 | CASSEDPGDRGTHYF
TRBJ1-1 | TRBV19 | CASRETGAMNTEAFF
TRBJ1-2 | TRBV2 | CASSDGGYGYTF
TRBJ2-7 | TRBV6-1 | CASRPLGDYSYEQYF
TRBJ1-6 | TRBV12-5 | CASGLFRTKRTYSPLHF
TRBJ2-1 | TRBV2 | CASSEAVGGDYNEQFF
TRBJ2-1 | TRBV9 | CASSVSGGSYNEQFF
TRBJ1-6 | TRBV14 | CASSQEGRGNSPLHF
TRBJ2-7 | TRBV27 | CASRLGQGLYEQYF
TRBJ1-3 | TRBV29-1 | CSARQTLGNTIYF
TRBJ2-5 | TRBV4-1 | CASSTGQQETQYF
TRBJ2-7 | TRBV19 | CASSNPGGYEQYF
TRBJ1-1 | TRBV2 | CAGKAGGRTEAFF
TRBJ1-5 | TRBV7-2 | CASSSDWNQPQHF
TRBJ1-1 | TRBV6-6 | CASSPGTEAFF
TRBJ1-1 | TRBV2 | CASSDRQGPTEAFF
TRBJ1-2 | TRBV6-6 | CASGDRVGYTF
TRBJ1-5 | TRBV18 | CVSSPGTGGLNQPQHF
TRBJ1-1 | TRBV7-8 | CASSLGAGTEAFF
TRBJ2-3 | TRBV19 | CASSTPGVTDTQYF
TRBJ2-7 | TRBV6-1 | CASKLTGSYEQYF
TRBJ1-1 | TRBV5-5 | CASSFPVTGGRNTEAFF
TRBJ1-2 | TRBV18 | CASSPDYSKGSYGYTF
TRBJ2-5 | TRBV6-1 | CASRDRRRQETQYF
TRBJ2-3 | TRBV4-1 | CASSYDRSGGGDTQYF
TRBJ2-7 | TRBV7-2 | CASSLGLAGGRYEQYF
TRBJ1-4 | TRBV6-1 | CASRTLGGDYEKLFF
TRBJ1-6 | TRBV7-2 | CASSSGALNSPLHF
TRBJ2-5 | TRBV25-1 | CASSEFGDSLTAQYF
TRBJ2-1 | TRBV11-2 | CASSLGTDLNNEQFF
TRBJ1-1 | TRBV6-5 | CASSPGDAMNTEAFF
TRBJ2-1 | TRBV5-1 | CASSYGQGTLNEQFF
TRBJ2-5 | TRBV5-1 | CASKSGGQETQYF
TRBJ1-1 | TRBV5-4 | CASSLETRGAFF
TRBJ2-2 | TRBV9 | CASSAGNTGELFF
TRBJ2-7 | TRBV5-1 | CASSPGQGLNEQYF
TRBJ2-7 | TRBV27 | CASSTISSEQYF
TRBJ1-4 | TRBV7-8 | CASSIGTWDEKLFF
TRBJ2-7 | TRBV19 | CASSRGQRYEQYF
TRBJ2-2 | TRBV6-6 | CASAGGGGELFF
TRBJ1-2 | TRBV2 | CASSGRTVTTNYGYTF
TRBJ2-1 | TRBV18 | CASSPPSSGSYNEQFF